The following is a T cell receptor beta chain sequence with its context. Per the original data handling: Reference gene primer amplification in the assay estimated nucleated cell counts. Repertoires were generated with immunoSEQ multiplex PCR, while TCRdb's copy carries only in-frame clones and drops some. Clonal size and the V and J genes are those of that table, whereas D and trimming came from the DNA. The sample yields over 200,000 clones, approximately 82% seen once. The data originate from a study of blood T cell repertoires in COVID-19. Study overall: Italy, Spain and the United States were the sources of the convalescent and acute COVID-19 samples. Nucleic acid was either cDNA or gDNA, and it came from T cells, B-cell-depleted T cells, or PBMCs.

CDR1 is SNHLY and CDR2 is FYNNEI in the germline V gene. J was trimmed by 5 bases and V by 4 bases; bases with no gene match: 11. This CDR3 is 17 amino acids long. The sequencing sample was made of peripheral blood. The sequence derives from a man older than 75 with acute or convalescent COVID-19. This sequence joins TRBV2 and TRBJ2-2, with 9 positions matching TRBD1. The CDR3 nucleotides read TGTGCCAGCAGTGTTTTGGGACAGGGTATAGGGACCGGGGAGCTGTTTTTT. It yields the protein CASSVLGQGIGTGELFF. The full variable domain, rest sourced from reference TRBV2 and TRBJ2-2, is EPEVTQTPSHQVTQMGQEVILRCVPISNHLYFYWYRQILGQKVEFLVSFYNNEISEKSEIFDDQFSVERPDGSNFTLKIRSTKLEDSAMYFCASSVLGQGIGTGELFFGEGSRLTVL.